Sequencing of this T cell receptor (beta chain) was carried out in a study of CD8 T cells in ankylosing spondylitis. Whole-study results and caveats: For ankylosing spondylitis blood, a TCR beta motif of seven to nine highly homologous variants appeared characteristic. With a CD8+ phenotype, disease-linked clones were relatively rare in peripheral blood.

Quantitative 5'-RACE with molecular barcodes produced the TCR beta libraries. TCRdb recomputed calls from the 5' RACE reads with MiXCR, one row per CDR3 protein. Seen here are around 130,000 distinct CDR3 sequences, under 20% observed once, and the top ten hold roughly a third. V lost 6 bases and J 2 bases, leaving 12 bases between the germline ends. The germline V gene has CDR1 DFQATT and CDR2 SNEGSKA (reference sequence). The CDR3 consists of 13 residues. About this clonotype: Its antigen is unidentified.

This TCR was recovered from a male donor with ankylosing spondylitis. Material for sequencing was blood, either unsorted or a sorted T cell fraction (not recorded which). The chain employs TRBV20-1 and TRBJ2-3; unclear D gene. The CDR3 loop reads CSATPVFTDTQYF. The CDR3 region has the DNA TGCAGTGCCACACCCGTTTTCACAGATACGCAGTATTTT.